One TCR beta chain is described in this entry. TCRdb used MiXCR to reprocess the multiplex PCR reads, holding one entry per CDR3 protein. In the table there are 15,000 or so distinct CDR3 sequences, 45% of which are singletons. The CDR3 is 13 amino acids. Trimming took off 5 bases at V and 7 bases at J, with 16 bases between the two ends. CDR1 SGHRS and CDR2 YFSETQ come from the germline V gene. This entry is derived from a study of breast tumors, draining lymph nodes, adjacent tissues. The clonotype was recovered from a female donor with breast cancer. Some clones in this sample may be carry-over from other donors' samples. Sequenced input: tumor-adjacent breast tissue. The rearrangement joins TRBV5-1 to TRBJ2-7; D is uncertain. The CDR3 sequence: CASRVGDGREQYF. The CDR3 DNA reads as TGCGCCAGCAGAGTCGGAGACGGCCGGGAGCAGTACTTC.